This TCR delta chain was sequenced for a study of DNA immune sequencing with unique molecular identifiers (dated by TCRdb to 2020 to 2021). In terms of the full investigation: Immunomagnetic cell separation was used to enrich gammadelta T cells from buffy coats, and the genomic DNA of the enriched gammadelta T cells was then sequenced. Fluorescence-activated cell sorting was used to enrich gammadelta T cells from the PBMC of some eleven healthy individuals. To compare enriched with non-enriched material, roughly 100 ng of enriched gammadelta T-cell DNA and roughly 0.99 ug of non-enriched PBMC DNA were sequenced. The study developed and validated an ultrasensitive DNA-based TRD repertoire sequencing method using PCR-introduced unique molecular identifiers. The method was checked using synthetic reference molecules and blood samples from healthy people. Donors were healthy individuals, with about nine donors profiled from sorted peripheral blood gammadelta T cells.

The germline V gene yields GEAIGNYY for CDR1 and EKD for CDR2. Taken from cysteine to phenylalanine, the CDR3 has 15 residues. Of all the DNA, just the CDR3 is kept, 45 bases in frame from base 1. Overall study results and their limits: The primer-based approach cannot detect novel TRD sequences that are not targeted by the primers. TRDV2 paired with TRDJ1 was the most common TRD rearrangement among clonotypes in healthy donors. TRD repertoire diversity differed among healthy donors, and several donors were highly oligoclonal, with the top 5 clonotypes making up more than half of productive molecules.

This clone has just a few counts. Its antigen remains undetermined. The likely explanation is a read error, given a far larger clone one base away. Other nucleotide sequences in the sample specify the same CDR3. The library was prepared using multiplex PCR. Genomic DNA was amplified with a 32-plex assay using primers for all 8 TRDV and 4 TRDJ genes covering the CDR3. A 12-nucleotide UMI was attached over about 3 barcoding PCR cycles, and a second PCR was then run with Illumina adapter primers. AMPure XP beads were used for library purification, and library quality was checked on a Fragment Analyzer with the HS NGS Fragment kit. An Illumina MiniSeq mid-output kit with 20% PhiX and 150 cycles of paired-end reads was used for sequencing. For the original study's pipeline: MIGEC version 1.2.9 was used to process the reads, grouping the reads by UMI and building error-corrected consensus sequences. For post-processing, modified scripts from VDJtools version 1.2.1 were used together with the tcR R package. In TCRdb, clones were called once more from the public reads by CATT, and rows of identical DNA were later combined. These V and J calls are TCRdb output, not the study's own analysis. The sample yields roughly 4,800 delta-chain clones; 10% to 15% were counted once. The ten largest clones add up to 40% to 65% of the sample.

The sequence was obtained from a human donor in good health. The rearranged chain carries TRDV2 and TRDJ1; confidence is insufficient to name the D gene. Input material: gamma-delta T cells enriched from blood buffy coat, or unenriched PBMCs (not recorded which). The sequenced DNA: TGCGCCTGTGACGGCGTCGGTGCAAACACCGATAAACTCATCTTT. It specifies CACDGVGANTDKLIF.